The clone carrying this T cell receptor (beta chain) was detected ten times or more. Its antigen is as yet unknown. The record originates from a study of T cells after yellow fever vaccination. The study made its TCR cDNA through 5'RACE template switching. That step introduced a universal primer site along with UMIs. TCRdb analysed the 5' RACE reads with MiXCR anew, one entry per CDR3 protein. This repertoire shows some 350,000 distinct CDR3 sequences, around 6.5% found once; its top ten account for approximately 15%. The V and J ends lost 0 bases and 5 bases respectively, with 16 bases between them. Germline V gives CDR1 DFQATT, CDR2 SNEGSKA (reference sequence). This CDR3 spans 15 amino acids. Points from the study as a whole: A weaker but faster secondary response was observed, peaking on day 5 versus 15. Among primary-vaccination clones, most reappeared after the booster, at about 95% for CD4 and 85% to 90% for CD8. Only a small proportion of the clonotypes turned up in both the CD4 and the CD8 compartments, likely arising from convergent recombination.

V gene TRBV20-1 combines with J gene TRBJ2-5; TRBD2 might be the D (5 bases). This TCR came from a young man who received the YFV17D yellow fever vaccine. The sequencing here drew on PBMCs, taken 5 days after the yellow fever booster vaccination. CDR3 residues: CSARDAREAIETQYF. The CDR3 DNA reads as TGCAGTGCTAGAGATGCCCGGGAAGCGATCGAGACCCAGTACTTC.